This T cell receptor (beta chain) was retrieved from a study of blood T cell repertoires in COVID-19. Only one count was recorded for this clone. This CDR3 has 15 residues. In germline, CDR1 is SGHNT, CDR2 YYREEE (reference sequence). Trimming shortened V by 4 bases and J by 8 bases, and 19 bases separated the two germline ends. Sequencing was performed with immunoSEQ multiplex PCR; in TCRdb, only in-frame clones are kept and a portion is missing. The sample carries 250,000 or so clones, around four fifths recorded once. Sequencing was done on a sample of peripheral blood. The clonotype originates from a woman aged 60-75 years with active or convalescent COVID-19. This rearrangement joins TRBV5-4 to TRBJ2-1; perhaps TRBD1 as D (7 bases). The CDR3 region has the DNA TGTGCCAGCAGCAAACCCTCAGGGGGGTTGGATGAGCAGTTCTTC. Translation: CASSKPSGGLDEQFF. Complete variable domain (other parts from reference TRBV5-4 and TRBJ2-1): ETGVTQSPTHLIKTRGQQVTLRCSSQSGHNTVSWYQQALGQGPQFIFQYYREEENGRGNFPPRFSGLQFPNYSSELNVNALELDDSALYLCASSKPSGGLDEQFFGPGTRLTVL.